Listed here are 11 T cell receptor beta chains from one sample, sequenced in a study of T-cell reconstitution after alpha-beta-depleted transplantation in children. A TCRbeta library incorporating unique molecular identifiers was prepared. TCRdb re-analysed the PCR reads in MiXCR, keeping a single row per CDR3 protein. Of 500,000 to 750,000 distinct CDR3 sequences detected, 13% appear once; the ten largest clones hold approximately 2.1%. The sample was PBMCs, mostly from graft donor cells, taken 360 days after TCRalphabeta/CD19-depleted stem cell transplant. These receptors came from a male patient between 10 and 17 years old who had a stem cell transplant for acute myeloid leukemia, so the T cells may come from the graft donor.

This clonotype was detected many times. This rearrangement joins TRBV5-1 to TRBJ2-1, with 10 bases identical to TRBD2. This CDR3 is built from 15 residues. The V segment lost 5 bases and the J segment 4 bases; nucleotides outside the gene matches: 6. Germline loops: CDR1 SGHRS, CDR2 YFSETQ. The chain's CDR3 is CASSLAGVQYNEQFF. The CDR3 bases are TGCGCCAGCAGTCTAGCGGGAGTTCAGTACAATGAGCAGTTCTTC.

This clonotype showed up just a few times. The chain joins TRBV12-3 or TRBV12-4 to TRBJ1-5; 10 bases agree with TRBD1. The CDR3 has 15 residues. Trimming took 8 bases from V and 9 from J; bases not matched to a gene: 13. CDR3 sequence: CASLLKSTGGRPQHF. The CDR3 DNA reads as TGTGCCAGCCTATTAAAGTCGACAGGGGGCCGGCCCCAGCATTTT.

The chain recombines TRBV6-2 or TRBV6-3 with TRBJ2-7; D is unresolved. The ends were cut back, 10 bases at V and 3 bases at J, with 25 bases in the middle. CDR1 is MNHEY and CDR2 is SVGEGT in the germline V gene. The CDR3 spans 16 residues. The CDR3 sequence: CATLSPWTLNFYEQYF. The CDR3, as DNA: TGTGCCACCCTCTCCCCCTGGACCCTCAATTTCTACGAGCAGTACTTC.

V is TRBV7-2 and J is TRBJ2-5; D unclear. The ends were cut back, 3 bases at V and 1 base at J, with 15 bases in the middle. This CDR3 region has 16 residues. Germline V CDR1 and CDR2: SGHTA, FQGNSA. This chain's CDR3 is CASSLNPGRPQETQYF. DNA of the CDR3: TGTGCCAGCAGCTTGAATCCCGGGCGCCCCCAAGAGACCCAGTACTTC. Complete variable domain (other parts from reference TRBV7-2 and TRBJ2-5): GAGVSQSPSNKVTEKGKDVELRCDPISGHTALYWYRQSLGQGLEFLIYFQGNSAPDKSGLPSDRFSAERTGGSVSTLTIQRTQQEDSAVYLCASSLNPGRPQETQYFGPGTRLLVL.

This clonotype was seen a few times. V gene TRBV12-3 or TRBV12-4 combines with J gene TRBJ2-7, with 11 bases aligning to TRBD2. The CDR3 has 16 residues. The V and J ends lost 4 bases and 3 bases, in that order; junction bases with no gene match: 8. The CDR3 DNA reads TGTGCCAGCAGTTCCCCACCCGGGACTAGCGGCTACGAGCAGTACTTC. Translated: CASSSPPGTSGYEQYF.

This clonotype has only a few counts. The chain couples TRBV5-1 to TRBJ2-1; the match to TRBD2 covers 10 bases. The CDR3 totals 17 residues. V was clipped by 4 bases and J by 0 bases; unmatched bases: 7. CDR1 is SGHRS, CDR2 YFSETQ, per germline. The CDR3 here is CASSLGTSASSYNEQFF. The CDR3 nucleotides read TGCGCCAGCAGCCTTGGGACTAGCGCCAGCTCCTACAATGAGCAGTTCTTC.

CDR3 nucleotide sequence: TGCAGTGCTAGCCCCATCGTCCCTCTAGCGGTGGGCACAGATACGCAGTATTTT. Translating gives CSASPIVPLAVGTDTQYF. This chain joins TRBV20-1 and TRBJ2-3, with 7 nucleotides matching TRBD2. The CDR3 is 18 residues long. Unmatched junction bases numbered 16, after V lost 3 bases and J lost 1 base. Germline CDR1 is DFQATT and CDR2 is SNEGSKA (reference sequence).

In this sample, this clonotype turned up a few times. The gene calls are TRBV6-5 and TRBJ2-7; 9 bases agree with TRBD1. Germline V gene sequence: CDR1 MNHEY, CDR2 SVGAGI. The CDR3 runs 15 residues. The junction had 5 bases not matched to a gene; V was cut back by 0 bases and J by 5 bases. Here the CDR3 reads CASSYSGQGLHEQYF. CDR3 DNA: TGTGCCAGCAGTTACTCGGGACAGGGTCTTCACGAGCAGTACTTC.

This clonotype showed up just a few times. In DNA, the CDR3 is TGTGCCAGCAGCTTAACCGGGACGGTTCGAGAGACCCAGTACTTC. Translating it yields CASSLTGTVRETQYF. The chain couples TRBV7-2 to TRBJ2-5; D could derive from TRBD1 or TRBD2 (5 bases each). CDR3 size: 15 residues. The ends were cut back, 2 bases at V and 4 bases at J, with 14 bases in the middle. Germline CDR1 is SGHTA and CDR2 is FQGNSA.

This clonotype was seen many times. The J gene is TRBJ2-7, the V gene TRBV7-9, with unresolved D. V lost 2 bases to trimming and J lost 0 bases, with 11 bases between them. The CDR3 is 15 residues long. Germline V lookup: CDR1 SEHNR, CDR2 FQNEAQ (reference sequence). The CDR3 sequence is CASSLQPASSYEQYF. CDR3 nucleotides: TGTGCCAGCAGCTTACAACCGGCTAGCTCCTACGAGCAGTACTTC.

This clonotype was counted between two and nine times. The rearrangement links TRBV7-9 to TRBJ2-5; 9 bases agree with TRBD2. Germline V gene sequence: CDR1 SEHNR, CDR2 FQNEAQ (reference sequence). V was clipped by 4 bases and J by 2 bases; unmatched bases: 5. The CDR3 has 15 residues. The chain's CDR3 is CASSSGLAKQETQYF. The CDR3 bases are TGTGCCAGCAGCTCAGGACTAGCGAAACAAGAGACCCAGTACTTC. Based on the CDR3 plus reference TRBV7-9 and TRBJ2-5, the full variable domain is DTGVSQNPRHKITKRGQNVTFRCDPISEHNRLYWYRQTLGQGPEFLTYFQNEAQLEKSRLLSDRFSAERPKGSFSTLEIQRTEQGDSAMYLCASSSGLAKQETQYFGPGTRLLVL.